This entry concerns a single TCR beta chain. The data originate from a study of blood T cells in healthy people across ages. Study-wide context: Template switching captured about one barcoded beta molecule per two T cells.

This CDR3 spans 15 amino acids. V dropped 5 bases and J dropped 3 bases, with 19 bases sitting between them. CDR1 and CDR2 (germline): DFQATT, SNEGSKA (reference sequence). With a J-beta primer mix and a sample-barcoded 5' primer, a second PCR ran about 7 to 12 cycles. Every cDNA molecule bore a tag from a template-switch adaptor containing 12 random nucleotides. TCRdb reanalysed the 5' RACE reads using MiXCR and keeps one entry per CDR3 protein. The table lists 650,000 to 800,000 distinct CDR3 sequences, around 42% of them singletons. The clonotype originates from a man in his fifties or sixties in good health. Source material: blood. V and J are TRBV20-1 and TRBJ1-2; weak D call: TRBD1 (5 bases). Here the CDR3 DNA reads TGCAGTGCTTCCTTAGCAAGGCTGACAGACTATGGCTACACCTTC. Translating it yields CSASLARLTDYGYTF.